This TCR beta chain originates from a study of blood T cell repertoires in COVID-19. Study as a whole: PBMCs, B-cell-depleted T cells, or T cells provided the cDNA or gDNA that made up the material.

This table comes from immunoSEQ multiplex PCR, and its TCRdb copy is limited to in-frame clones, with some not included. Among roughly 96,000 clones listed, 75% to 85% were seen once. The length of the CDR3 is 18 residues. V lost 0 bases to trimming and J lost 6 bases, with 18 bases between them. Germline values: CDR1 SGHDN, CDR2 FVKESK. Sequencing used peripheral blood. The chain couples TRBV14 to TRBJ1-6; tentative D call: TRBD1 (5 bases). The receptor comes from a man aged 55 to 69 with acute or convalescent COVID-19. The CDR3 coding sequence is TGTGCCAGCAGCCAAGATTGGGGACTGGGGGGGACTAATTCACCCCTCCACTTT. Translating it yields CASSQDWGLGGTNSPLHF. Variable domain in full (rest from reference TRBV14 and TRBJ1-6): EAGVTQFPSHSVIEKGQTVTLRCDPISGHDNLYWYRRVMGKEIKFLLHFVKESKQDESGMPNNRFLAERTGGTYSTLKVQPAELEDSGVYFCASSQDWGLGGTNSPLHFGNGTRLTVT.